This T cell receptor beta chain comes out of a study of PD-L1 blockade in urothelial cancer. On the study more broadly: Analysis of the blood was performed 3 weeks (second dose) and 6 weeks after treatment start.

TCRdb's table, derived via immunoSEQ multiplex PCR, lists solely in-frame clones and lacks some. Of 60,000 or so clones detected, 85% to 90% appear once; the ten largest clones hold around 16%. In this sample, this clone turned up a few times. The time point: pretreatment peripheral blood. This material consisted of PBMCs, taken around atezolizumab (anti-PD-L1) treatment. This TCR was recovered from a man in his 70s with urothelial cancer.

CDR3 region: CASSMAANYGYTF. CDR3 nucleotides: TGTGCCAGTAGTATGGCAGCTAACTATGGCTACACCTTC. The chain couples TRBV19 to TRBJ1-2; unclear D gene. The germline CDR1 and CDR2 sequences are LNHDA and SQIVND (reference sequence). V gave up 3 bases and J gave up 0 bases, with 5 bases separating them. The CDR3 has 13 amino acids.